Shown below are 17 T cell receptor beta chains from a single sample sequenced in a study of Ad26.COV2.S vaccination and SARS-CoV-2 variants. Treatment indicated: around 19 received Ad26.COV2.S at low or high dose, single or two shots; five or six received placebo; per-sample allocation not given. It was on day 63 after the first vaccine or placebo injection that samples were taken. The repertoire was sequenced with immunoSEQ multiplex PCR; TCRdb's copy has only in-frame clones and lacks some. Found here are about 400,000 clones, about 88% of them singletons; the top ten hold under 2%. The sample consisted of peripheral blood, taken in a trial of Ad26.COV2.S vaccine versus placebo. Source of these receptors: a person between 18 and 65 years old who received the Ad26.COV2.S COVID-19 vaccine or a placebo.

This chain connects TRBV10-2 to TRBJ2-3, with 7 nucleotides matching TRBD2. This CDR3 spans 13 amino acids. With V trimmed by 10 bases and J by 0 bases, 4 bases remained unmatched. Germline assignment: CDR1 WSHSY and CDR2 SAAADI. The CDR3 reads CATRAGSTDTQYF. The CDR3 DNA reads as TGCGCCACCCGAGCGGGAAGCACAGATACGCAGTATTTT.

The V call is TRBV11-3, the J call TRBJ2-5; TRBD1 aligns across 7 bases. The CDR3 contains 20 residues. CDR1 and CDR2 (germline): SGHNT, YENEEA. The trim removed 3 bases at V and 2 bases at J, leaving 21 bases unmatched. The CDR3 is CASSFPLIRDRNKQQETQYF. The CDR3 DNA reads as TGTGCCAGCAGCTTCCCCCTGATCCGGGACAGAAATAAGCAACAAGAGACCCAGTACTTC. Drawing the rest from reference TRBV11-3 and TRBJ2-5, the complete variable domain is EAGVVQSPRYKIIEKKQPVAFWCNPISGHNTLYWYLQNLGQGPELLIRYENEEAVDDSQLPKDRFSAERLKGVDSTLKIQPAELGDSAVYLCASSFPLIRDRNKQQETQYFGPGTRLLVL.

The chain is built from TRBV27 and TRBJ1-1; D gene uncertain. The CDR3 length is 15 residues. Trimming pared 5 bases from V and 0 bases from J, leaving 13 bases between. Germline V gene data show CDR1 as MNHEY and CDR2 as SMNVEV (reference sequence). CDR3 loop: CASSPKGEVNTEAFF. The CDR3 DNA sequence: TGTGCCAGCAGTCCGAAGGGCGAGGTGAACACTGAAGCTTTCTTT.

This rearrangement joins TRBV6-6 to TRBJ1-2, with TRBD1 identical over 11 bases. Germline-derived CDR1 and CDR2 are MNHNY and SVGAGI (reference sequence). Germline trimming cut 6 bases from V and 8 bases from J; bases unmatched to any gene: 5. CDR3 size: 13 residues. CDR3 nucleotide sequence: TGTGCCAGCAGCCTGGGACAGGGGGGAGGCTACACCTTC. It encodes CASSLGQGGGYTF.

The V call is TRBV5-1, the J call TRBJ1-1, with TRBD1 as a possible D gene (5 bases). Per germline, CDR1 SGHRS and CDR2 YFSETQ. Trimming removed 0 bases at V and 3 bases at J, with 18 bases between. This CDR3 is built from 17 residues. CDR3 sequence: CASSLGRGGGGDTEAFF. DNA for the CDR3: TGCGCCAGCAGCTTGGGCCGGGGAGGCGGGGGAGACACTGAAGCTTTCTTT.

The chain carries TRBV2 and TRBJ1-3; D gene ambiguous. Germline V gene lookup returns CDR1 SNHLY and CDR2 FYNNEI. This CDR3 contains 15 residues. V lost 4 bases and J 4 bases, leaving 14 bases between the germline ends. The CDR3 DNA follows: TGTGCCAGCAGTGTGTTTCGTTGGGGAGGAAACACCATATATTTT. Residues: CASSVFRWGGNTIYF. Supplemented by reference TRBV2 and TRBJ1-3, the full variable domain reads EPEVTQTPSHQVTQMGQEVILRCVPISNHLYFYWYRQILGQKVEFLVSFYNNEISEKSEIFDDQFSVERPDGSNFTLKIRSTKLEDSAMYFCASSVFRWGGNTIYFGEGSWLTVV.

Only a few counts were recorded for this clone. Written as DNA, the CDR3 is TGTGCCAGCAGTTCCGGACTAGCGGAGACCCAGTACTTC. It codes for CASSSGLAETQYF. The V gene is TRBV27, the J gene TRBJ2-5, with 9 bases identical to TRBD2. The germline V gene encodes CDR1 MNHEY and CDR2 SMNVEV (reference sequence). With 4 bases clipped from V and 5 bases from J, the junction kept 2 bases outside the gene matches. The CDR3 totals 13 residues.

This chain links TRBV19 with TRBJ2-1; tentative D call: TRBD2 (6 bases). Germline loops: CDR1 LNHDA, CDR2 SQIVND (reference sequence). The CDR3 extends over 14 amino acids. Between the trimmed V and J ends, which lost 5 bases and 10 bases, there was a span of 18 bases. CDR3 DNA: TGTGCCAGTAGTCCACGGCAACTCGGGGGAGAGCAGTTCTTC. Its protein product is CASSPRQLGGEQFF.

CDR3 sequence reads: CASRPDRTTSYEQYF. CDR3 sequence (DNA): TGTGCCAGCAGGCCTGACAGGACTACCTCCTACGAGCAGTACTTC. V gene TRBV6-5 combines with J gene TRBJ2-7; D tentatively fits TRBD1 or TRBD2 (6 bases each). Germline V gene data show CDR1 as MNHEY and CDR2 as SVGAGI. V lost 6 bases and J 0 bases, leaving 15 bases between the germline ends. There are 15 residues in the CDR3.

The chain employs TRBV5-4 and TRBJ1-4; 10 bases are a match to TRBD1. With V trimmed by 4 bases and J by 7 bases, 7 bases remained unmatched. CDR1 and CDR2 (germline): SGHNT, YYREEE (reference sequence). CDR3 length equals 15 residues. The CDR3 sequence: CASSRRQGAVEKLFF. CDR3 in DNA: TGTGCCAGCAGCCGGAGACAGGGGGCGGTTGAAAAACTGTTTTTT.

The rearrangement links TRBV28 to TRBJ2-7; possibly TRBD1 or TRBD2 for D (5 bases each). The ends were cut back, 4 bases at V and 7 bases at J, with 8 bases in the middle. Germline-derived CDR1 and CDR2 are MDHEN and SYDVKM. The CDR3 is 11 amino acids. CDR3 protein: CASSSGTEQYF. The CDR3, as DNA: TGTGCCAGCAGTTCGGGGACGGAGCAGTACTTC.

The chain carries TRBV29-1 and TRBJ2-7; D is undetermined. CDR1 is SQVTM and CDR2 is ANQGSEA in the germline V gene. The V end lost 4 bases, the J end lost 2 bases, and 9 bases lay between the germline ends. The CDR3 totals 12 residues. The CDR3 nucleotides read TGCAGCGTTGCAGGACCTACCTACGAGCAGTACTTC. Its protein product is CSVAGPTYEQYF.

CDR3 nucleotides: TGCGCCAGCACCAGGGGACTAGCGGACACAGATACGCAGTATTTT. Residues: CASTRGLADTDTQYF. V is TRBV5-1 and J is TRBJ2-3; 11 bases match TRBD2. Per germline, CDR1 SGHRS and CDR2 YFSETQ. This CDR3 comprises 15 residues. J gave up 2 bases and V 6 bases, and 5 bases lay outside the gene matches.

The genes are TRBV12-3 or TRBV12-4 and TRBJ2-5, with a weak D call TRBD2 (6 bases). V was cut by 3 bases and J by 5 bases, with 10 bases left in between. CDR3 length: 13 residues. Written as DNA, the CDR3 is TGTGCCAGCAGTTTGTCTAGCGAGGAGACCCAGTACTTC. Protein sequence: CASSLSSEETQYF.

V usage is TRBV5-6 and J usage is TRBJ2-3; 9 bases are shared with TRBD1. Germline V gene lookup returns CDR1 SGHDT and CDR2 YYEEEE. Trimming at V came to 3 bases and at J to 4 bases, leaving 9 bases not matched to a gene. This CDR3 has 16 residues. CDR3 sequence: CASSSGTGIWSDTQYF. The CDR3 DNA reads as TGTGCCAGCAGCTCCGGGACAGGGATTTGGTCAGATACGCAGTATTTT.

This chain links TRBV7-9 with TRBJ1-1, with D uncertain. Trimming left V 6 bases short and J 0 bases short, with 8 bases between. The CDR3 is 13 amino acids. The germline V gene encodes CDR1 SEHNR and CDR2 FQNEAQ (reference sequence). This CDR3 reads CASRLQMNTEAFF. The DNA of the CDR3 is TGTGCCAGCAGGCTACAAATGAACACTGAAGCTTTCTTT.

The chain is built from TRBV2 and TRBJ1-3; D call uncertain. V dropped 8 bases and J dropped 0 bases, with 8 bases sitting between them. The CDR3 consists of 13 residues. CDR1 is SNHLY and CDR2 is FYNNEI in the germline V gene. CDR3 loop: CASAPSSGNTIYF. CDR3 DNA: TGTGCCAGCGCCCCATCCTCTGGAAACACCATATATTTT.